This is a list of T cell receptor beta chains from one sample in a study of blood T cells in healthy people across ages. TCRdb reprocessed the 5' RACE reads with MiXCR, giving one entry per CDR3 protein. Of about 570,000 distinct CDR3 sequences listed, about 26% were seen once; the top ten hold about a fifth. Material: blood. These receptor sequences come from a woman aged 70-85 years in good health. CDR3s include the opening cysteine and the closing phenylalanine or tryptophan.

V gene | CDR3 protein
TRBV4-2 | CASSRLGTGDLYEQYF
TRBV7-2 | CASSGKTGPYEQYF
TRBV7-9 | CASSLGIAVLSNEKLFF
TRBV30 | CAWNGGQYNSPLHF
TRBV29-1 | CGVQGSSTGELFF
TRBV20-1 | CSGSDSGQGTYGYTF
TRBV30 | CAWSTGGAETQYF
TRBV18 | CASLDQPRDSSYEQYF
TRBV19 | CASLTGGAGNEQFF
TRBV29-1 | CSGGQGGGYTF